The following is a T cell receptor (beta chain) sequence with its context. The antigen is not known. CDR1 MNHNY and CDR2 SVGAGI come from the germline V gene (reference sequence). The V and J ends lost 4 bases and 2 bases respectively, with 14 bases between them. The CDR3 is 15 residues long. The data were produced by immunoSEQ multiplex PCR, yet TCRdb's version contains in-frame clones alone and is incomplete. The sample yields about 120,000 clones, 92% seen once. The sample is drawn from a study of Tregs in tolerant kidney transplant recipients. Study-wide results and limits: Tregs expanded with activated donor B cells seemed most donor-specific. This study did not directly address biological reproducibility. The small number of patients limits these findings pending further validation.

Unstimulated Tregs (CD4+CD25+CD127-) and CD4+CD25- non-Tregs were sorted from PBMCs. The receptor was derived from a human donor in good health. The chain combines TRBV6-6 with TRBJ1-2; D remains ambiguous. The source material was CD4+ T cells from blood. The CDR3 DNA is TGTGCCAGCAGTTCCGTGAGGACGGCCAACTATGGCTACACCTTC. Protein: CASSSVRTANYGYTF.